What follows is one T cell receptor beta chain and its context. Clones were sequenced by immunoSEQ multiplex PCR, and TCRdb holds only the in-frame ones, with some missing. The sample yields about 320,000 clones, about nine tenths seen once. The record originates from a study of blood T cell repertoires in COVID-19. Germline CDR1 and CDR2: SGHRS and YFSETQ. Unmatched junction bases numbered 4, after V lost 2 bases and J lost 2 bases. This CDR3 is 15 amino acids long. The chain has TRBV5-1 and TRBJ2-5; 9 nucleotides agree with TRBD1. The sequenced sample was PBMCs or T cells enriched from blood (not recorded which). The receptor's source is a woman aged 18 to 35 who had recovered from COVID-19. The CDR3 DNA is TGCGCCAGCAGCTTAGGGACAGGGACTCAAGAGACCCAGTACTTC. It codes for CASSLGTGTQETQYF.